A single sample is the source of the 18 T cell receptor beta chains below, sequenced in a study of cytomegalovirus exposure and HLA in healthy donors. Vbeta (60) and Jbeta (13) primers were used in the PCR. Data came from immunoSEQ multiplex PCR; TCRdb stores just in-frame clones and leaves some out. The repertoire holds about 88,000 clones, with around 85% as singletons. Sequences were obtained from PBMCs. The receptors derive from a man aged 25-40 years in good health and CMV-seronegative.

The CDR3 region has the DNA TGTGCCATCAGTGCCCTTGCTAGCGGGGAGACAGATACGCAGTATTTT. This encodes CAISALASGETDTQYF. The J gene is TRBJ2-3, the V gene TRBV10-3; 9 nucleotides agree with TRBD2. From germline, CDR1 is ENHRY and CDR2 SYGVKD. The ends lost 4 bases at V and 3 bases at J; junction bases unmatched: 8. The CDR3 is 16 amino acids.

This chain uses TRBV25-1 with TRBJ2-3, with D possibly being TRBD2 (6 bases). The V gene lost 4 bases and the J gene lost 5 bases, with 13 bases spanning the gap. Per the germline V gene, CDR1 is MGHDK and CDR2 is SYGVNS. This CDR3 region has 14 residues. The CDR3 coding sequence is TGTGCCAGCAGTGCGTTGACTAGACAAGATACGCAGTATTTT. Amino acid sequence: CASSALTRQDTQYF. The whole variable domain, filled in from reference TRBV25-1 and TRBJ2-3, reads EADIYQTPRYLVIGTGKKITLECSQTMGHDKMYWYQQDPGMELHLIHYSYGVNSTEKGDLSSESTVSRIRTEHFPLTLESARPSHTSQYLCASSALTRQDTQYFGPGTRLTVL.

This clone occurred once. CDR3 loop: CASSYRSSPETQYF. The CDR3 DNA reads TGTGCCAGCAGTTACCGGAGCAGCCCAGAGACCCAGTACTTC. The J gene is TRBJ2-5, the V gene TRBV6-5; no clear D. Germline lookup yields CDR1 MNHEY and CDR2 SVGAGI. Trimming left V 2 bases short and J 4 bases short, with 11 bases between. CDR3 length equals 14 residues.

The chain has TRBV4-1 and TRBJ1-6; perhaps TRBD1 as D (6 bases). This CDR3 comprises 15 residues. Looked up from germline, CDR1 is MGHRA and CDR2 is YSYEKL. V was clipped by 2 bases and J by 8 bases, with 13 bases between them. The CDR3 DNA follows: TGCGCCAGCAGCCAAATACCTAAGGGGGATTCACCCCTCCACTTT. It yields the protein CASSQIPKGDSPLHF.

This sequence joins TRBV5-1 and TRBJ1-1, with 10 bases lining up with TRBD1. Germline V lookup: CDR1 SGHRS, CDR2 YFSETQ. J gave up 4 bases and V 0 bases, and 3 bases lay outside the gene matches. The length of the CDR3 is 15 residues. The CDR3 DNA reads as TGCGCCAGCAGCTTGGACGGACAGGGGGTCACTGAAGCTTTCTTT. Amino acids: CASSLDGQGVTEAFF.

The chain combines TRBV27 with TRBJ2-7, with a possible D match to TRBD1 (5 bases). CDR1 and CDR2 (germline): MNHEY, SMNVEV (reference sequence). CDR3 length equals 16 residues. V lost 2 bases to trimming and J lost 2 bases, with 16 bases between them. The DNA for the CDR3 is TGTGCCAGCAGTTTAGGGGCCTCCCTTGAGGCCTACGAGCAGTACTTC. Amino acids: CASSLGASLEAYEQYF.

The chain's CDR3 is CASSFRQDTEAFF. CDR3 DNA: TGCGCCAGCAGCTTCCGACAGGACACTGAAGCTTTCTTT. The chain joins TRBV5-1 to TRBJ1-1; a possible D gene is TRBD1 (6 bases). V lost 2 bases and J 3 bases, leaving 8 bases between the germline ends. Per germline, CDR1 SGHRS and CDR2 YFSETQ. The CDR3 is made up of 13 amino acids.

The chain links TRBV5-1 to TRBJ2-4; TRBD2 is a possible D gene (7 bases). Germline loops: CDR1 SGHRS, CDR2 YFSETQ. The CDR3 is 16 residues long. Trimming cost V 4 bases and J 7 bases, with 21 bases left between them. The CDR3, as DNA: TGCGCCAGCAGCCCCGGTGGTGACGGGGGGCGGAACATTCAGTACTTC. Protein sequence: CASSPGGDGGRNIQYF.

This sequence joins TRBV5-4 and TRBJ2-5; 8 bases align to TRBD2. The CDR3 runs 15 residues. V lost 3 bases and J lost 2; bases outside the gene matches: 6. CDR1 and CDR2 from the germline V gene are SGHNT and YYREEE (reference sequence). CDR3 DNA: TGTGCCAGCAGCTCCCGGGGGGGCGGGCAAGAGACCCAGTACTTC. This translates into CASSSRGGGQETQYF.

The rearrangement uses TRBV5-8 and TRBJ1-3, with 7 bases matching TRBD1. J lost 3 bases, V lost 1 base, and 1 base had no gene match. Germline V gene lookup returns CDR1 SGHTS and CDR2 YDEGEE. The CDR3 is 14 residues long. DNA for the CDR3: TGTGCCAGCAGCTTGACAGGGGTTGGAAACACCATATATTTT. Its protein product is CASSLTGVGNTIYF.

This chain uses TRBV30 with TRBJ1-1; a weak D match, TRBD1 (5 bases). CDR1 is GTSNPN, CDR2 SVGIG, per germline (reference sequence). CDR3 length: 11 residues. V lost 3 bases and J 7 bases, leaving 9 bases between the germline ends. The CDR3 is CAWRRQGEAFF. The CDR3 DNA follows: TGTGCCTGGAGAAGGCAGGGTGAAGCTTTCTTT.

V and J are TRBV7-9 and TRBJ1-1; D is undetermined. This CDR3 is 12 amino acids long. V was trimmed by 5 bases and J by 5 bases, leaving 9 bases between them. Germline V CDR1 and CDR2: SEHNR, FQNEAQ (reference sequence). CDR3 nucleotide sequence: TGTGCCAGCAGCCCGGGGAGGACTGAAGCTTTCTTT. This translates into CASSPGRTEAFF.

This chain's CDR3 is CASSPPRQGGTEAFF. The CDR3 DNA reads as TGCGCCAGCAGCCCGCCCCGACAGGGAGGTACTGAAGCTTTCTTT. The chain employs TRBV5-1 and TRBJ1-1, with 7 bases that match TRBD1. Trimming cost V 4 bases and J 5 bases; bases outside gene matches: 11. From germline, CDR1 is SGHRS and CDR2 YFSETQ. CDR3 length: 15 amino acids.

The chain employs TRBV6-5 and TRBJ2-5; TRBD1 matches at 9 bases. In germline, CDR1 is MNHEY, CDR2 SVGAGI. V lost 5 bases, J lost 5 bases, and 6 bases stayed unmatched. The CDR3 totals 14 residues. The DNA for the CDR3 is TGTGCCAGCAGTCCACAGGGGGCACTGGAGACCCAGTACTTC. Its translation is CASSPQGALETQYF.

The V gene is TRBV28, the J gene TRBJ2-1; D uncertain. The CDR3 is made up of 17 amino acids. Trimming took off 4 bases at V and 0 bases at J, with 16 bases between the two ends. Germline loops: CDR1 MDHEN, CDR2 SYDVKM. The CDR3 DNA is TGTGCCAGCAGTTACTTGGGTGAGAGAGGCTCCTACAATGAGCAGTTCTTC. Its translation is CASSYLGERGSYNEQFF.

The rearrangement uses TRBV27 and TRBJ1-1; D perhaps matches TRBD1 (5 bases). V dropped 3 bases and J dropped 5 bases, with 10 bases sitting between them. Germline V gene data show CDR1 as MNHEY and CDR2 as SMNVEV (reference sequence). The length of the CDR3 is 13 residues. The CDR3 is CASSFGPGTEAFF. For the CDR3, the DNA is TGTGCCAGCAGTTTTGGGCCAGGGACTGAAGCTTTCTTT.

The chain joins TRBV11-2 to TRBJ2-7; D might be TRBD1 (6 bases). The CDR3 length is 15 residues. The V gene lost 2 bases and the J gene lost 4 bases, with 15 bases spanning the gap. CDR1 and CDR2 from the germline V gene are SGHAT and FQNNGV. Here the CDR3 DNA reads TGTGCCAGCAGCTTACAAACCACAGGGTTGTACGAGCAGTACTTC. Its protein is CASSLQTTGLYEQYF.

V and J are TRBV6-5 and TRBJ1-3, with 11 positions matching TRBD1. The V segment lost 5 bases and the J segment 3 bases; nucleotides outside the gene matches: 3. Germline-derived CDR1 and CDR2 are MNHEY and SVGAGI. The CDR3 consists of 15 residues. The chain's CDR3 is CASSRTGGLGNTIYF. In DNA, the CDR3 is TGTGCCAGCAGTCGGACAGGGGGCCTTGGAAACACCATATATTTT.